These 19 T cell receptor beta chains were all obtained from the same sample, sequenced in a study of T cell repertoires in ileal Crohn's disease. Profiling relied on immunoSEQ multiplex PCR, and the TCRdb table lists in-frame clones only, not all of them. The sample lists fewer than 20,000 clones; around 60% were seen once. Sequencing was performed on ileal tissue. These receptors all come from an adult with Crohn's disease.

This clone has more than one count but fewer than ten. The rearrangement uses TRBV4-3 and TRBJ1-2, with 8 bases aligning to TRBD1. V was clipped by 0 bases and J by 5 bases; unmatched bases: 5. This CDR3 has 15 residues. Germline V gene data show CDR1 as LGHNA and CDR2 as YSLEER. CDR3 sequence (DNA): TGCGCCAGCAGCCAAGATGCCAGGGGGCTTTATGGCTACACCTTC. Its translation: CASSQDARGLYGYTF.

The J gene is TRBJ1-5, the V gene TRBV30; 7 bases are a match to TRBD1. Germline assignment: CDR1 GTSNPN and CDR2 SVGIG (reference sequence). The CDR3 length is 13 residues. V lost 5 bases, J lost 5 bases, and 6 bases stayed unmatched. The CDR3 loop is CAWDRAADQPQHF. As DNA, the CDR3 is TGTGCCTGGGACAGGGCGGCCGATCAGCCCCAGCATTTT.

This clone was seen just once. The chain employs TRBV4-1 and TRBJ1-2, with D unclear. The ends were cut back, 0 bases at V and 2 bases at J, with 10 bases in the middle. This CDR3 contains 15 residues. Germline V gene lookup returns CDR1 MGHRA and CDR2 YSYEKL. The CDR3 DNA is TGCGCCAGCAGCCAAGATGGACTCTCGAACTATGGCTACACCTTC. Translation: CASSQDGLSNYGYTF.

In its sample, this clone was seen a few times. V gene TRBV27 combines with J gene TRBJ1-3, with 7 bases that match TRBD1. This CDR3 region has 14 residues. The V and J ends lost 6 bases and 2 bases, in that order; junction bases with no gene match: 4. Germline CDR1 and CDR2: MNHEY and SMNVEV (reference sequence). The DNA of the CDR3 is TGTGCCAGCAGACTACAGGGGACTGGAAACACCATATATTTT. This encodes CASRLQGTGNTIYF.

V usage is TRBV6-1 and J usage is TRBJ1-2; no firm D call. The CDR3 has 14 residues. V dropped 3 bases and J dropped 5 bases, with 13 bases sitting between them. The germline V gene encodes CDR1 MNHNS and CDR2 SASEGT. The CDR3 nucleotides are TGTGCCAGCAGTGACGCCTTTACCCAGTATGGCTACACCTTC. Its protein product is CASSDAFTQYGYTF.

This clone was observed a few times. The V gene is TRBV4-2, the J gene TRBJ2-3; TRBD1 agrees at 8 bases. With V trimmed by 1 base and J by 2 bases, 2 bases remained unmatched. Germline loops: CDR1 LGHNA, CDR2 YNFKEQ. This CDR3 has 15 residues. The CDR3 region has the DNA TGTGCCAGCAGCCAAGGGACAGGGCACACAGATACGCAGTATTTT. Protein sequence: CASSQGTGHTDTQYF.

The chain links TRBV5-8 to TRBJ1-5; 7 bases are shared with TRBD1. CDR1 and CDR2 (germline): SGHTS, YDEGEE. V lost 4 bases, J lost 3 bases, and 4 bases stayed unmatched. The CDR3 length is 14 residues. The CDR3 sequence: CASSRGTDNQPQHF. DNA of the CDR3: TGTGCCAGCAGCCGTGGGACAGACAATCAGCCCCAGCATTTT.

CDR3 region: CASSLEDTGRGYTF. CDR3 in DNA: TGTGCCAGCAGTTTAGAGGACACCGGACGTGGCTACACCTTC. The rearrangement links TRBV28 to TRBJ1-2, with D possibly TRBD1 on 5 matching bases. CDR3 length: 14 residues. Germline V gene lookup returns CDR1 MDHEN and CDR2 SYDVKM. V was shortened by 2 bases and J by 7 bases, with 14 bases between the two germline ends.

The rearrangement links TRBV6-6 to TRBJ2-7; 11 bases match TRBD1. Germline V gene data show CDR1 as MNHNY and CDR2 as SVGAGI (reference sequence). The CDR3 extends over 16 amino acids. Trimming took 4 bases from V and 5 from J; bases not matched to a gene: 10. CDR3 sequence (DNA): TGTGCCAGCAGTTCCTACCTTCGGACAGGGGGCGACGAGCAGTACTTC. Translation gives CASSSYLRTGGDEQYF.

CDR3 nucleotides: TGTGCCAGCAGCCAAGATCTTGAGCAGTTCTTC. Translating gives CASSQDLEQFF. The V and J genes are TRBV4-2 and TRBJ2-1; D unresolved. CDR1 is LGHNA and CDR2 is YNFKEQ in the germline V gene. The germline V and J ends were trimmed by 0 bases and 9 bases, with 3 bases remaining between them. The CDR3 has 11 amino acids.

The CDR3 DNA sequence: TGTGCCAGCTCACCACGCGGCGAAACCTCCTACAATGAGCAGTTCTTC. Translated, it gives CASSPRGETSYNEQFF. The V and J genes are TRBV18 and TRBJ2-1; D is unresolved. Trimming took off 1 base at V and 0 bases at J, with 10 bases between the two ends. Per germline, CDR1 KGHSH and CDR2 LQKENI. The CDR3 loop spans 16 amino acids. Combining the CDR3 with reference TRBV18 and TRBJ2-1 gives the whole variable domain NAGVMQNPRHLVRRRGQEARLRCSPMKGHSHVYWYRQLPEEGLKFMVYLQKENIIDESGMPKERFSAEFPKEGPSILRIQQVVRGDSAAYFCASSPRGETSYNEQFFGPGTRLTVL.

This clone was seen just once. The J gene is TRBJ1-1, the V gene TRBV2; 7 nucleotides line up with TRBD1. After removal of 7 bases from V and 1 base from J, the junction contained 9 bases not matched to a gene. CDR1 and CDR2 from the germline V gene are SNHLY and FYNNEI. CDR3 size: 15 residues. CDR3 nucleotide sequence: TGTGCCAGCAATTATCCCAGGACAGGGAACACTGAAGCTTTCTTT. Protein product: CASNYPRTGNTEAFF.

The V and J genes are TRBV6-5 and TRBJ2-2, with TRBD2 identical over 12 bases. Germline assignment: CDR1 MNHEY and CDR2 SVGAGI. The V and J ends lost 10 bases and 6 bases, in that order; junction bases with no gene match: 9. The length of the CDR3 is 15 residues. The CDR3 nucleotides read TGTGCCAACCGGACTAGCGGGACTTCGGCCGGGGAGCTGTTTTTT. Residues: CANRTSGTSAGELFF.

This chain connects TRBV7-2 to TRBJ1-2; possible D gene TRBD1, 5 bases. V was cut by 6 bases and J by 6 bases, with 17 bases left in between. This CDR3 is built from 14 residues. From germline, CDR1 is SGHTA and CDR2 FQGNSA. CDR3 DNA sequence: TGTGCCAGCAGTCCCCGCCCGGGGGTTGATGGCTACACCTTC. Translating gives CASSPRPGVDGYTF.

The chain combines TRBV19 with TRBJ2-7; 7 bases are a match to TRBD1. The CDR3 has 12 residues. CDR1 and CDR2 (germline): LNHDA, SQIVND (reference sequence). The J segment lost 6 bases and the V segment lost 10 bases, leaving 9 bases of the junction unmatched. CDR3 sequence (DNA): TGTGCCACCTCGACAGGGCCGGGCGAGCAGTACTTC. Protein: CATSTGPGEQYF.

The J gene is TRBJ2-3, the V gene TRBV2, with TRBD2 identical over 8 bases. Trimming at V came to 7 bases and at J to 2 bases, leaving 5 bases not matched to a gene. The V gene's germline CDR1 is SNHLY and CDR2 FYNNEI. CDR3 length equals 14 residues. CDR3 DNA: TGTGCCAGCACGGCGGGAGGTCACACAGATACGCAGTATTTT. It translates to CASTAGGHTDTQYF.

The rearrangement joins TRBV6-6 to TRBJ1-1, with D perhaps matching TRBD1 (6 bases). The germline V gene has CDR1 MNHNY and CDR2 SVGAGI (reference sequence). Trimming took off 2 bases at V and 4 bases at J, with 17 bases between the two ends. This CDR3 contains 16 residues. CDR3 nucleotide sequence: TGTGCCAGCAGTTACGGGGCAGGGGTTTTTTCCACTGAAGCTTTCTTT. This gives the protein CASSYGAGVFSTEAFF.

This clone has only a few counts. This rearrangement joins TRBV7-9 to TRBJ2-2; D is undetermined. Trimming cost V 5 bases and J 1 base, with 11 bases left between them. Germline lookup yields CDR1 SEHNR and CDR2 FQNEAQ (reference sequence). This CDR3 contains 15 residues. CDR3 amino acids: CASSRFLVNTGELFF. CDR3 DNA: TGTGCCAGCAGCCGGTTTCTCGTGAACACCGGGGAGCTGTTTTTT.

This chain connects TRBV5-1 to TRBJ2-1; TRBD2 matches at 8 bases. After removal of 5 bases from V and 6 bases from J, the junction contained 7 bases not matched to a gene. The CDR3 contains 14 residues. Looked up from germline, CDR1 is SGHRS and CDR2 is YFSETQ. DNA of the CDR3: TGCGCCAGCAGTCTCAGCGGGAGTAGCAATGAGCAGTTCTTC. Protein sequence: CASSLSGSSNEQFF.